This entry lists 29 T cell receptor beta chains sequenced from one sample in a study of blood T cell repertoires in COVID-19. The repertoire was sequenced with immunoSEQ multiplex PCR; TCRdb's copy has only in-frame clones and lacks some. The table has under 250,000 clones, more than 75% seen once. Sequencing was done on a sample of peripheral blood. The receptors were sampled from an elderly woman with COVID-19, enrolled during active disease.

The rearrangement joins TRBV7-9 to TRBJ2-7; weak D call: TRBD1 (5 bases). In germline, CDR1 is SEHNR, CDR2 FQNEAQ (reference sequence). There are 15 residues in the CDR3. V lost 5 bases to trimming and J lost 3 bases, with 17 bases between them. CDR3 nucleotides: TGTGCCAGCAGCCTGCAAACGGCAGGGAACTACGAGCAGTACTTC. Protein sequence: CASSLQTAGNYEQYF. Based on the CDR3 plus reference TRBV7-9 and TRBJ2-7, the full variable domain is DTGVSQNPRHKITKRGQNVTFRCDPISEHNRLYWYRQTLGQGPEFLTYFQNEAQLEKSRLLSDRFSAERPKGSFSTLEIQRTEQGDSAMYLCASSLQTAGNYEQYFGPGTRLTVT.

The V gene is TRBV7-9, the J gene TRBJ2-3, with D uncertain. Germline V gene sequence: CDR1 SEHNR, CDR2 FQNEAQ (reference sequence). The CDR3 runs 15 residues. V was trimmed by 1 base and J by 0 bases, leaving 8 bases between them. The CDR3 DNA sequence: TGTGCCAGCAGCTTAGGTGTAGTCAGCACAGATACGCAGTATTTT. Amino acids: CASSLGVVSTDTQYF.

The chain carries TRBV10-3 and TRBJ1-2; D possibly corresponds to TRBD1 (5 bases). V lost 4 bases, J lost 7 bases, and 19 bases lay in between. The V gene's germline CDR1 is ENHRY and CDR2 SYGVKD. CDR3 length: 15 residues. The CDR3 sequence is CAISVGMRQGSGYTF. CDR3 DNA: TGTGCCATCAGTGTGGGGATGAGGCAGGGTAGTGGCTACACCTTC.

This rearrangement joins TRBV29-1 to TRBJ2-1; TRBD1 agrees at 8 bases. The CDR3 is 13 amino acids. The V segment lost 1 base and the J segment 9 bases; nucleotides outside the gene matches: 5. CDR1 and CDR2 from the germline V gene are SQVTM and ANQGSEA. The CDR3 region is CSVEGLDRGEQFF. For the CDR3, the DNA is TGCAGCGTTGAAGGGCTCGACAGGGGTGAGCAGTTCTTC.

V usage is TRBV7-2 and J usage is TRBJ1-3; weak D call: TRBD1 (6 bases). V was pared by 5 bases and J by 0 bases, with 11 bases between. The V gene's germline CDR1 is SGHTA and CDR2 FQGNSA. The CDR3 loop spans 15 amino acids. CDR3 nucleotide sequence: TGTGCCAGCAGCCGTACAGGGAGCTCTGGAAACACCATATATTTT. This translates into CASSRTGSSGNTIYF.

The rearrangement links TRBV7-9 to TRBJ1-2, with D perhaps matching TRBD1 (6 bases). The length of the CDR3 is 13 residues. The germline V gene has CDR1 SEHNR and CDR2 FQNEAQ (reference sequence). The V end lost 7 bases, the J end lost 3 bases, and 12 bases lay between the germline ends. As DNA, the CDR3 is TGTGCCAGCACCCTTCAGGGGCACTATGGCTACACCTTC. This codes for CASTLQGHYGYTF.

V gene TRBV7-8 combines with J gene TRBJ2-1, with D possibly TRBD2 on 5 matching bases. The CDR3 consists of 14 residues. Trimming took 1 base from V and 4 from J, leaving 8 bases between them. Germline loops: CDR1 SGHVS, CDR2 FQNEAQ. The CDR3 nucleotides read TGTGCCAGCAGCTTAGGGGGAGAGTACAATGAGCAGTTCTTC. Translation: CASSLGGEYNEQFF.

As to this clone: This CDR3 is also generated by other DNA sequences in the sample. J is TRBJ1-1 and V is TRBV18; TRBD1 is a possible D gene (5 bases). V lost 3 bases, J lost 1 base, and 6 bases lay in between. Germline CDR1 and CDR2: KGHSH and LQKENI. CDR3 length equals 13 residues. The CDR3 reads CASSPRENTEAFF. The DNA for the CDR3 is TGTGCCAGCTCACCCAGGGAGAACACTGAAGCTTTCTTT.

This clone showed up just once. The J gene is TRBJ1-1, the V gene TRBV18; 7 positions agree with TRBD1. This CDR3 is 14 amino acids long. Trimming took 4 bases from V and 4 from J; bases not matched to a gene: 6. From germline, CDR1 is KGHSH and CDR2 LQKENI. The CDR3 coding sequence is TGTGCCAGCTCACTCTACAGGGGCCTCACTGAAGCTTTCTTT. Protein sequence: CASSLYRGLTEAFF.

This clone was picked up one time. The V and J genes are TRBV6-4 and TRBJ2-1, with 11 nucleotides matching TRBD2. V shed 6 bases and J 8 bases; nucleotides not matched to a gene: 9. The CDR3 totals 15 residues. Looked up from germline, CDR1 is MRHNA and CDR2 is SNTAGT. CDR3 in amino acids: CASSAYSGGGYEQFF. The CDR3 coding sequence is TGTGCCAGCAGCGCGTATAGCGGGGGGGGGTATGAGCAGTTCTTC.

This sequence joins TRBV5-1 and TRBJ1-2; D might be TRBD1 (5 bases). Germline V gene lookup returns CDR1 SGHRS and CDR2 YFSETQ. V gave up 5 bases and J gave up 5 bases, with 16 bases separating them. The CDR3 is 14 amino acids. CDR3 amino acids: CASSPELGGYGYTF. Written as DNA, the CDR3 is TGCGCCAGCAGTCCGGAGCTGGGGGGTTATGGCTACACCTTC.

This rearrangement joins TRBV7-9 to TRBJ1-4; 8 bases are shared with TRBD1. V lost 6 bases to trimming and J lost 11 bases; unmatched junction nucleotides: 8. The germline V gene encodes CDR1 SEHNR and CDR2 FQNEAQ (reference sequence). This CDR3 has 13 residues. The CDR3: CASRPNRGTKLFF. In DNA, the CDR3 is TGTGCCAGCAGACCAAACAGGGGGACGAAACTGTTTTTT.

The chain joins TRBV6-5 to TRBJ1-5; 7 nucleotides align to TRBD1. Trimming took 6 bases from V and 0 from J; bases not matched to a gene: 5. The CDR3 is made up of 15 amino acids. CDR1 and CDR2 from the germline V gene are MNHEY and SVGAGI. CDR3 region: CASRRQGLSNQPQHF. The CDR3 nucleotides are TGTGCCAGCAGACGACAGGGTCTTAGCAATCAGCCCCAGCATTTT.

The gene calls are TRBV16 and TRBJ1-2, with 7 bases matching TRBD1. The V gene's germline CDR1 is KGHSY and CDR2 FQNENV. CDR3 length equals 15 residues. V shed 4 bases, J shed 4 bases, and the junction held 9 bases outside the gene matches. CDR3 protein: CASSRGRGQVYGYTF. CDR3 nucleotide sequence: TGTGCCAGCAGCCGCGGCCGTGGACAGGTCTATGGCTACACCTTC.

The chain couples TRBV7-2 to TRBJ1-2; TRBD1 matches at 7 bases. After removal of 5 bases from V and 6 bases from J, the junction contained 9 bases not matched to a gene. The CDR3 covers 14 residues. CDR1 is SGHTA, CDR2 FQGNSA, per germline. This CDR3 reads CASSTGQVQDGYTF. The CDR3 bases are TGTGCCAGCAGCACCGGACAGGTCCAAGATGGCTACACCTTC.

The J gene is TRBJ1-5, the V gene TRBV18, with D possibly being TRBD1 (6 bases). Trimming removed 5 bases at V and 12 bases at J, with 23 bases between. Germline loops: CDR1 KGHSH, CDR2 LQKENI. The CDR3 extends over 15 amino acids. CDR3 DNA sequence: TGTGCCAGCTCAAGAGTTAGACAGGCCGTTAGCAACCAGCATTTT. Translated: CASSRVRQAVSNQHF.

This chain joins TRBV4-1 and TRBJ2-2; TRBD1 matches 8 bases. V dropped 1 base and J dropped 1; count of bases not matched to a gene: 5. Germline V gene data show CDR1 as MGHRA and CDR2 as YSYEKL. The CDR3 is 17 residues long. CDR3 DNA: TGCGCCAGCAGCCAAGGCCCCAGGGGGCGGAACACCGGGGAGCTGTTTTTT. Encoded protein: CASSQGPRGRNTGELFF.

The chain links TRBV3-1 (or the pseudogene TRBV3-2) to TRBJ2-2; TRBD2 aligns across 13 bases. The length of the CDR3 is 15 residues. Germline lookup yields CDR1 LGHDT and CDR2 YNNKEL (reference sequence). The V and J ends lost 3 bases and 7 bases, in that order; junction bases with no gene match: 2. CDR3 nucleotides: TGTGCCAGCAGCCAGACTAGCGGGGGGAGCGGGGAGCTGTTTTTT. Protein: CASSQTSGGSGELFF.

The CDR3 loop reads CASSTKRGGPDTQYF. The CDR3 DNA reads as TGTGCCAGCAGCACCAAGCGGGGGGGCCCAGATACGCAGTATTTT. The rearrangement links TRBV7-6 to TRBJ2-3; TRBD2 matches 10 bases. The CDR3 is made up of 15 amino acids. The junction had 6 bases not matched to a gene; V was cut back by 5 bases and J by 4 bases. Germline V CDR1 and CDR2: SGHVS, FNYEAQ.

V and J are TRBV19 and TRBJ1-4, with D unclear. CDR3 size: 14 residues. V was shortened by 9 bases and J by 5 bases, with 16 bases between the two germline ends. Germline-derived CDR1 and CDR2 are LNHDA and SQIVND (reference sequence). CDR3 coding DNA: TGTGCCAGCCACGAAACAGACCGCAATGAAAAACTGTTTTTT. Its protein is CASHETDRNEKLFF.

In this sample, this clone turned up once. The genes are TRBV28 and TRBJ1-3; 8 bases are shared with TRBD1. CDR1 MDHEN and CDR2 SYDVKM come from the germline V gene. After removal of 2 bases from V and 4 bases from J, the junction contained 4 bases not matched to a gene. The CDR3 is 15 residues long. In DNA, the CDR3 is TGTGCCAGCAGTTTACCAGGGGGCGGCGGAAACACCATATATTTT. It yields the protein CASSLPGGGGNTIYF.

CDR3 sequence (DNA): TGTGCCAGCAGCCCTAGAGGGGGAGGGGCCTACTCTGGAAACACCATATATTTT. Translation gives CASSPRGGGAYSGNTIYF. J is TRBJ1-3 and V is TRBV7-9, with a weak D call TRBD1 (6 bases). CDR3 length equals 18 residues. V lost 5 bases and J 0 bases, leaving 20 bases between the germline ends. Germline CDR1 reads SEHNR; CDR2 reads FQNEAQ (reference sequence).

This clone showed up just once. The V gene is TRBV27, the J gene TRBJ1-2; 7 bases map to TRBD1. This CDR3 is built from 14 residues. Trimming at V came to 6 bases and at J to 10 bases, leaving 14 bases not matched to a gene. Germline V CDR1 and CDR2: MNHEY, SMNVEV (reference sequence). CDR3 DNA: TGTGCCAGCAGCCCCACAGGGGAACGTCGGGACTACACCTTC. This codes for CASSPTGERRDYTF.

This clone was seen only once. J is TRBJ2-5 and V is TRBV29-1, with 9 bases aligning to TRBD1. From germline, CDR1 is SQVTM and CDR2 ANQGSEA. Losses at the gene ends were 6 bases for V and 5 bases for J; bases not matched to a gene: 4. The CDR3 has 12 amino acids. The chain's CDR3 is CSVGTGYETQYF. CDR3 in DNA: TGCAGCGTCGGGACAGGGTACGAGACCCAGTACTTC.

This chain links TRBV9 with TRBJ2-5; 7 positions match TRBD1. The V and J ends lost 3 bases and 2 bases, in that order; junction bases with no gene match: 10. The CDR3 contains 16 residues. Germline CDR1 and CDR2: SGDLS and YYNGEE. The CDR3 region is CASSAGTAKSQETQYF. CDR3 DNA: TGTGCCAGCAGCGCCGGGACAGCGAAATCTCAAGAGACCCAGTACTTC.

The V gene is TRBV7-8, the J gene TRBJ2-2, with D tentatively TRBD2 (5 bases). CDR1 is SGHVS and CDR2 is FQNEAQ in the germline V gene. The CDR3 length is 13 residues. The V gene lost 5 bases and the J gene lost 7 bases, with 11 bases spanning the gap. The CDR3 region has the DNA TGTGCCAGCAGCCCTAGGAGGAGCGGGGAGCTGTTTTTT. It translates to CASSPRRSGELFF.

This sequence joins TRBV6-2 or TRBV6-3 and TRBJ2-7; D is unclear. Trimming removed 4 bases from V and 3 bases from J, with 13 bases in between. This CDR3 comprises 14 residues. Germline CDR1 reads MNHEY; CDR2 reads SVGEGT. The CDR3 sequence is CASSFDQEIYEQYV. As DNA, the CDR3 is TGTGCCAGCAGTTTCGATCAGGAAATCTACGAGCAGTACGTC.

The chain employs TRBV29-1 and TRBJ2-5; maybe TRBD1 (5 bases). This CDR3 region has 14 residues. CDR1 and CDR2 from the germline V gene are SQVTM and ANQGSEA. The V and J ends lost 5 bases and 5 bases respectively, with 18 bases between them. The CDR3 sequence is CSVRAQPGAETQYF. The DNA of the CDR3 is TGCAGCGTTCGAGCTCAGCCTGGGGCGGAGACCCAGTACTTC.

The chain combines TRBV24-1 with TRBJ2-1, with D perhaps TRBD2 (5 bases). V shed 0 bases and J shed 2 bases, with 7 bases lying between them. This CDR3 contains 15 residues. CDR1 is KGHDR, CDR2 SFDVKD, per germline. The CDR3 nucleotides are TGTGCCACCAGTGATTTGAGAGCGGCCTACAATGAGCAGTTCTTC. Translated, it gives CATSDLRAAYNEQFF.